These 32 T cell receptor beta chains came from one sample sequenced in a study of early T cells in non-severe SARS-CoV-2 infection. TCRdb recomputed calls from the 5' RACE reads with MiXCR, one row per CDR3 protein. The data show approximately 83,000 distinct CDR3 sequences, with 13% to 15% seen just once and approximately 11% held by the top ten. The specimen sequenced was whole blood. All receptors come from an adult who was a healthcare worker with PCR-confirmed SARS-CoV-2 infection or an uninfected control (not recorded which).

The table lists this clonotype with many counts. The J gene is TRBJ2-7, the V gene TRBV3-1; D could derive from TRBD1 or TRBD2 (7 bases each). Trimming removed 2 bases from V and 7 bases from J, with 24 bases in between. Germline V gene data show CDR1 as LGHDT and CDR2 as YNNKEL (reference sequence). The CDR3 has 17 residues. The CDR3 nucleotides are TGTGCCAGCAGCCAACCAAGGGGGGGACAGAGTTTTGGTGAGCAGTACTTC. Protein sequence: CASSQPRGGQSFGEQYF.

This chain joins TRBV6-2 or TRBV6-3 and TRBJ1-2, with 8 nucleotides matching TRBD1. The CDR3 totals 14 residues. The V and J ends lost 7 bases and 4 bases, in that order; junction bases with no gene match: 8. The germline V gene encodes CDR1 MNHEY and CDR2 SVGEGT. As DNA, the CDR3 is TGTGCCAGCACCACTGGTGGACAGGGCTATGGCTACACCTTC. Amino acid sequence: CASTTGGQGYGYTF.

The chain joins TRBV28 to TRBJ1-2; D perhaps matches TRBD1 (6 bases). The CDR3 is 13 amino acids. V gave up 3 bases and J gave up 8 bases, with 13 bases separating them. Germline CDR1 and CDR2: MDHEN and SYDVKM. The CDR3, as DNA: TGTGCCAGCAGTTTGGTTCAGGGGAGAGGCTACACCTTC. As protein: CASSLVQGRGYTF.

The CDR3 protein is CASSLPQLGRNTEAFF. The CDR3 bases are TGTGCCAGCAGCTTGCCACAGCTCGGAAGGAACACTGAAGCTTTCTTT. This rearrangement joins TRBV5-4 to TRBJ1-1; no reliable D call. CDR3 length: 16 residues. The V and J ends lost 1 base and 1 base respectively, with 14 bases between them. The V gene's germline CDR1 is SGHNT and CDR2 YYREEE (reference sequence).

The table lists this clonotype with many counts. The V gene is TRBV10-3, the J gene TRBJ2-2; tentatively, D is TRBD1 (5 bases). This CDR3 has 15 amino acids. The germline V gene has CDR1 ENHRY and CDR2 SYGVKD. Trimming shortened V by 3 bases and J by 5 bases, and 13 bases separated the two germline ends. The CDR3 DNA reads TGTGCCATCAGTGACGATGGGGCGAGTACCGGGGAGCTGTTTTTT. As protein: CAISDDGASTGELFF.

The V gene is TRBV27, the J gene TRBJ1-1; D gene uncertain. The V end lost 0 bases, the J end lost 1 base, and 9 bases lay between the germline ends. From germline, CDR1 is MNHEY and CDR2 SMNVEV (reference sequence). The CDR3 totals 15 residues. The chain's CDR3 is CASSLSGRTNTEAFF. CDR3 DNA sequence: TGTGCCAGCAGTTTATCAGGGAGGACGAACACTGAAGCTTTCTTT.

This clonotype was seen a few times. The chain employs TRBV7-9 and TRBJ1-2; unclear D gene. V lost 0 bases to trimming and J lost 8 bases, with 13 bases between them. Germline V gene lookup returns CDR1 SEHNR and CDR2 FQNEAQ (reference sequence). The CDR3 totals 14 residues. CDR3 loop: CASSLATPTGGYTF. CDR3 nucleotides: TGTGCCAGCAGCTTAGCAACGCCCACCGGGGGCTACACCTTC.

This clonotype was seen only a few times. The CDR3 coding sequence is TGTGCCAGCAGCGCCGGGACAGCCCCGGTTCAAGCTTTCTTT. Its protein product is CASSAGTAPVQAFF. The rearrangement uses TRBV9 and TRBJ1-1; 7 nucleotides align to TRBD1. V lost 3 bases to trimming and J lost 9 bases; unmatched junction nucleotides: 11. This CDR3 is 14 amino acids long. Per germline, CDR1 SGDLS and CDR2 YYNGEE.

In its sample, this clonotype was seen a few times. This sequence joins TRBV28 and TRBJ1-2; D uncertain. V gave up 8 bases and J gave up 2 bases, with 6 bases separating them. The germline V gene encodes CDR1 MDHEN and CDR2 SYDVKM. CDR3 length: 11 residues. CDR3 nucleotide sequence: TGTGCCAGCGAGGTGAACTATGGCTACACCTTC. Protein sequence: CASEVNYGYTF.

This clonotype showed up just a few times. J is TRBJ1-2 and V is TRBV5-1; TRBD1 agrees at 7 bases. Germline V gives CDR1 SGHRS, CDR2 YFSETQ. CDR3 length equals 15 residues. J was trimmed by 6 bases and V by 0 bases; bases with no gene match: 8. The CDR3 bases are TGCGCCAGCAGCTTGGGAGGTGTACAGGGGAATGGCTACACCTTC. Translation gives CASSLGGVQGNGYTF.

This clonotype was seen at least ten times. CDR3 sequence (DNA): TGTGCCAGCAGCCTGGCCCCCCAGGGATCCTACGAGCAGTACTTC. Translated, it gives CASSLAPQGSYEQYF. The rearrangement links TRBV5-6 to TRBJ2-7; D possibly corresponds to TRBD1 (5 bases). Looked up from germline, CDR1 is SGHDT and CDR2 is YYEEEE. The CDR3 has 15 residues. V was pared by 4 bases and J by 1 base, with 15 bases between.

This clonotype came up many times. The genes are TRBV4-2 and TRBJ1-1; 11 positions agree with TRBD1. The CDR3 runs 15 residues. CDR1 and CDR2 (germline): LGHNA, YNFKEQ. The junction had 1 base not matched to a gene; V was cut back by 0 bases and J by 4 bases. DNA for the CDR3: TGTGCCAGCAGCCAAGAGGGGACAGGGGGCACTGAAGCTTTCTTT. Protein sequence: CASSQEGTGGTEAFF.

This clonotype was picked up a small number of times. V and J are TRBV12-3 or TRBV12-4 and TRBJ2-5, with D tentatively TRBD2 (6 bases). This CDR3 has 14 amino acids. Trimming pared 6 bases from V and 4 bases from J, leaving 15 bases between. Here the CDR3 reads CASRPLLGGETQYF. The CDR3 nucleotides read TGTGCCAGCAGACCCCTCCTGGGAGGAGAGACCCAGTACTTC.

This clonotype was seen only a few times. CDR3 sequence (DNA): TGTGCCAGCAGCTTACTATCTGGGGACCAGACCTCGGGGTACTTC. The encoded protein is CASSLLSGDQTSGYF. The rearrangement links TRBV7-6 to TRBJ2-5; D may correspond to TRBD1 or TRBD2 (5 bases each). Germline loops: CDR1 SGHVS, CDR2 FNYEAQ. This CDR3 is 15 amino acids long. V was trimmed by 2 bases and J by 13 bases, leaving 23 bases between them.

This clonotype has only a few counts. The gene calls are TRBV18 and TRBJ1-1, with TRBD1 matching 8 bases. V lost 2 bases to trimming and J lost 11 bases; unmatched junction nucleotides: 7. Germline CDR1 reads KGHSH; CDR2 reads LQKENI. The CDR3 is 13 amino acids. In DNA, the CDR3 is TGTGCCAGCTCACCAAAGGACAGGGAAAGGGCTTTCTTT. Translating gives CASSPKDRERAFF. Based on the CDR3 plus reference TRBV18 and TRBJ1-1, the full variable domain is NAGVMQNPRHLVRRRGQEARLRCSPMKGHSHVYWYRQLPEEGLKFMVYLQKENIIDESGMPKERFSAEFPKEGPSILRIQQVVRGDSAAYFCASSPKDRERAFFGQGTRLTVV.

This clonotype came up a few times. The rearrangement uses TRBV20-1 and TRBJ1-2, with D maybe TRBD1 (5 bases). Germline loops: CDR1 DFQATT, CDR2 SNEGSKA (reference sequence). The CDR3 spans 13 residues. V dropped 1 base and J dropped 7 bases, with 13 bases sitting between them. The CDR3 loop is CSARGGGSPGYTF. The CDR3 bases are TGCAGTGCTAGAGGGGGCGGATCTCCTGGCTACACCTTC.

At least ten counts were recorded for this clonotype. This chain uses TRBV27 with TRBJ2-7; 8 bases are shared with TRBD1. CDR1 is MNHEY and CDR2 is SMNVEV in the germline V gene (reference sequence). This CDR3 spans 16 amino acids. The junction had 13 bases not matched to a gene; V was cut back by 5 bases and J by 4 bases. The CDR3 protein is CASSVTGTGDFYEQYF. The DNA of the CDR3 is TGTGCCAGCAGTGTTACCGGGACAGGTGATTTTTACGAGCAGTACTTC.

There are a few counts of this clonotype. V usage is TRBV7-7 and J usage is TRBJ1-5, with D perhaps matching TRBD1 (5 bases). The germline V and J ends were trimmed by 5 bases and 9 bases, with 17 bases remaining between them. Germline CDR1 and CDR2: SSHAT and FNYEAQ (reference sequence). The CDR3 totals 14 residues. For the CDR3, the DNA is TGTGCCAGCAGCCCCCGGGACCCGCGGTGGCCCCAGCATTTT. Its protein is CASSPRDPRWPQHF.

This clonotype occurred a few times. The rearrangement joins TRBV6-5 to TRBJ2-1; D remains ambiguous. The CDR3 totals 14 residues. CDR1 MNHEY and CDR2 SVGAGI come from the germline V gene. The V end was cut by 0 bases, the J end by 5 bases, with 8 bases between. CDR3 region: CASSYSFEDNEQFF. CDR3 in DNA: TGTGCCAGCAGTTACTCGTTCGAAGACAATGAGCAGTTCTTC.

This clonotype was detected ten times or more. The chain combines TRBV11-3 with TRBJ2-1, with a possible D match to TRBD2 (5 bases). Trimming shortened V by 1 base and J by 1 base, and 11 bases separated the two germline ends. The CDR3 is made up of 16 amino acids. CDR1 is SGHNT and CDR2 is YENEEA in the germline V gene. The CDR3 bases are TGTGCCAGCAGCTTAGGGTCTAGCCCTTCCTACAATGAGCAGTTCTTC. Translation gives CASSLGSSPSYNEQFF.

This clonotype was picked up many times. V gene TRBV7-9 combines with J gene TRBJ2-1; 8 bases are a match to TRBD1. CDR3 length: 16 residues. Germline values: CDR1 SEHNR, CDR2 FQNEAQ (reference sequence). With 4 bases clipped from V and 1 base from J, the junction kept 6 bases outside the gene matches. CDR3 region: CASSSLTGESYNEQFF. In DNA, the CDR3 is TGTGCCAGCAGCTCCTTGACAGGGGAATCCTACAATGAGCAGTTCTTC.

The J gene is TRBJ2-2, the V gene TRBV19; D ambiguous. The CDR3 consists of 14 residues. CDR1 and CDR2 from the germline V gene are LNHDA and SQIVND (reference sequence). The germline V and J ends were trimmed by 3 bases and 7 bases, with 12 bases remaining between them. This CDR3 is CASSIRPLRGELFF. The CDR3 DNA reads TGTGCCAGTAGTATTAGGCCGCTTCGCGGGGAGCTGTTTTTT.

This clonotype was picked up many times. The chain carries TRBV6-1 and TRBJ2-1; 12 positions agree with TRBD2. The ends lost 4 bases at V and 3 bases at J; junction bases unmatched: 1. The CDR3 is 15 residues long. Germline values: CDR1 MNHNS, CDR2 SASEGT. CDR3 bases: TGTGCCAGCAGTGGGACTAGCGGGGACTACAATGAGCAGTTCTTC. This sequence encodes CASSGTSGDYNEQFF.

The rearrangement links TRBV12-3 or TRBV12-4 to TRBJ2-7; D is unclear. The CDR3 length is 12 residues. Trimming left V 7 bases short and J 4 bases short, with 11 bases between. Written as DNA, the CDR3 is TGTGCCAGCACGAGTTTGGGTTACGAGCAGTACTTC. Amino acid sequence: CASTSLGYEQYF.

The table lists this clonotype with a few counts. CDR3 protein: CASSPDSGGAAEQFF. The CDR3 DNA reads as TGTGCCAGCAGCCCGGATAGCGGGGGGGCAGCTGAGCAGTTCTTC. The chain is built from TRBV4-2 and TRBJ2-1; 11 bases fit TRBD2. Germline CDR1 and CDR2: LGHNA and YNFKEQ. J gave up 9 bases and V 4 bases, and 8 bases lay outside the gene matches. The CDR3 extends over 15 amino acids.

This clonotype was observed at least ten times. The rearrangement uses TRBV11-1 and TRBJ2-7; no clear D gene. The CDR3 loop spans 12 amino acids. V gave up 5 bases and J gave up 0 bases, with 5 bases separating them. The V gene's germline CDR1 is SGHAT and CDR2 FQDESV (reference sequence). The CDR3 DNA follows: TGTGCCAGCAGCCGAAGCTCCTACGAGCAGTACTTC. Amino acids: CASSRSSYEQYF.

The DNA for the CDR3 is TGTGCCAGCAGCCATGACGGGGGAGCGGGGAAGACCCAGTACTTC. Amino acid sequence: CASSHDGGAGKTQYF. The chain is built from TRBV3-1 and TRBJ2-5; TRBD2 matches 7 bases. This CDR3 has 15 amino acids. From germline, CDR1 is LGHDT and CDR2 YNNKEL (reference sequence). Unmatched junction bases numbered 10, after V lost 3 bases and J lost 6 bases.

This sequence joins TRBV6-5 and TRBJ1-3; no clear D. Germline V gene sequence: CDR1 MNHEY, CDR2 SVGAGI. V shed 0 bases and J shed 0 bases, with 9 bases lying between them. The CDR3 consists of 16 residues. CDR3 nucleotides: TGTGCCAGCAGTTACTCAGCAGTTCCCTCTGGAAACACCATATATTTT. It encodes CASSYSAVPSGNTIYF.

The chain employs TRBV5-1 and TRBJ2-2; no clear D gene. Trimming left V 0 bases short and J 3 bases short, with 12 bases between. Germline V gene lookup returns CDR1 SGHRS and CDR2 YFSETQ. The CDR3 contains 16 residues. The chain's CDR3 is CASSLAGFVDTGELFF. In DNA, the CDR3 is TGCGCCAGCAGCTTGGCCGGATTTGTGGACACCGGGGAGCTGTTTTTT. Full variable domain (outside the CDR3, taken from reference TRBV5-1 and TRBJ2-2): KAGVTQTPRYLIKTRGQQVTLSCSPISGHRSVSWYQQTPGQGLQFLFEYFSETQRNKGNFPGRFSGRQFSNSRSEMNVSTLELGDSALYLCASSLAGFVDTGELFFGEGSRLTVL.

This clonotype occurred a few times. The rearrangement links TRBV20-1 to TRBJ2-1; 11 bases map to TRBD1. The V segment lost 6 bases and the J segment 2 bases; nucleotides outside the gene matches: 3. Per the germline V gene, CDR1 is DFQATT and CDR2 is SNEGSKA (reference sequence). There are 14 residues in the CDR3. CDR3 amino acids: CSATGQGAYNEQFF. Here the CDR3 DNA reads TGCAGTGCCACGGGACAGGGGGCCTACAATGAGCAGTTCTTC.

This clonotype was recorded a few times. V gene TRBV7-3 combines with J gene TRBJ2-1, with TRBD2 identical over 11 bases. Trimming took 5 bases from V and 9 from J; bases not matched to a gene: 6. There are 14 residues in the CDR3. CDR1 is SGHTA, CDR2 FQGTGA, per germline. CDR3 DNA: TGTGCCAGCAGCCCCACGACTAGCGGGGCTGAGCAGTTCTTC. Protein: CASSPTTSGAEQFF.

The CDR3 DNA is TGCGCCAGCAGCTTGGGGCAGTTCACAGATACGCAGTATTTT. Translated, it gives CASSLGQFTDTQYF. This rearrangement joins TRBV5-1 to TRBJ2-3; no clear D. Germline CDR1 reads SGHRS; CDR2 reads YFSETQ. This CDR3 comprises 14 residues. The V and J ends lost 0 bases and 2 bases respectively, with 7 bases between them.